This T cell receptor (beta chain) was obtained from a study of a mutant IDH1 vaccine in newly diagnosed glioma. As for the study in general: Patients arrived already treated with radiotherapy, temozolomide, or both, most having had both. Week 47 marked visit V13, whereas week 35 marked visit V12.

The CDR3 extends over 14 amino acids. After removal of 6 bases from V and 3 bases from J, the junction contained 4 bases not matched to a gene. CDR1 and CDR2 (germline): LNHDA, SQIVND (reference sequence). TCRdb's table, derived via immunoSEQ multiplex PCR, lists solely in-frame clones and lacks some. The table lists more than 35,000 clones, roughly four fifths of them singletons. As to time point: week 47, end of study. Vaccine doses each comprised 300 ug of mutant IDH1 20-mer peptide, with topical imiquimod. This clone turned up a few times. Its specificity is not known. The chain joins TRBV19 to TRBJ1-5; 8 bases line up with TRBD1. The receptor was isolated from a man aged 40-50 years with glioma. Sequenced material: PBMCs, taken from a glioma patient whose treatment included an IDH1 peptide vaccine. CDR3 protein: CASRLTGDNQPQHF. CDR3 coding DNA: TGTGCCAGTAGGCTGACAGGGGACAATCAGCCCCAGCATTTT.